This TCR beta chain was sequenced for a study of neoadjuvant anti-PD-1 for oral cavity cancer. Turning to the study itself: Patients without progression got a fourth dose around day 43.

The method was immunoSEQ multiplex PCR; TCRdb's version includes in-frame clones alone and lacks a portion of them. The sample shows 9,500 to 15,000 clones, around 71% of them seen only once. Points from the study as a whole: PBMC Gini-index clonality exceeded responders' in non-responders post-nivolumab. Higher pretreatment Treg/Th17 ratios tracked higher pretreatment blood clonality.

Time point meaning: after neoadjuvant nivolumab, at surgical resection. A note on this clone: Its cognate antigen is unknown.

Per germline, CDR1 SGHTA and CDR2 FQGNSA. V lost 5 bases, J lost 4 bases, and 8 bases stayed unmatched. The CDR3 is 16 residues long. The TCR was taken from a person aged 35 to 85 with oral cavity squamous cell carcinoma. Sequences were derived from PBMCs, sampled after nivolumab (anti-PD-1) treatment. The rearrangement links TRBV7-2 to TRBJ2-3; 11 bases fit TRBD2. The chain's CDR3 is CASSTHSGGGADTQYF. The CDR3 nucleotides read TGTGCCAGCAGCACCCATAGCGGGGGGGGAGCAGATACGCAGTATTTT.